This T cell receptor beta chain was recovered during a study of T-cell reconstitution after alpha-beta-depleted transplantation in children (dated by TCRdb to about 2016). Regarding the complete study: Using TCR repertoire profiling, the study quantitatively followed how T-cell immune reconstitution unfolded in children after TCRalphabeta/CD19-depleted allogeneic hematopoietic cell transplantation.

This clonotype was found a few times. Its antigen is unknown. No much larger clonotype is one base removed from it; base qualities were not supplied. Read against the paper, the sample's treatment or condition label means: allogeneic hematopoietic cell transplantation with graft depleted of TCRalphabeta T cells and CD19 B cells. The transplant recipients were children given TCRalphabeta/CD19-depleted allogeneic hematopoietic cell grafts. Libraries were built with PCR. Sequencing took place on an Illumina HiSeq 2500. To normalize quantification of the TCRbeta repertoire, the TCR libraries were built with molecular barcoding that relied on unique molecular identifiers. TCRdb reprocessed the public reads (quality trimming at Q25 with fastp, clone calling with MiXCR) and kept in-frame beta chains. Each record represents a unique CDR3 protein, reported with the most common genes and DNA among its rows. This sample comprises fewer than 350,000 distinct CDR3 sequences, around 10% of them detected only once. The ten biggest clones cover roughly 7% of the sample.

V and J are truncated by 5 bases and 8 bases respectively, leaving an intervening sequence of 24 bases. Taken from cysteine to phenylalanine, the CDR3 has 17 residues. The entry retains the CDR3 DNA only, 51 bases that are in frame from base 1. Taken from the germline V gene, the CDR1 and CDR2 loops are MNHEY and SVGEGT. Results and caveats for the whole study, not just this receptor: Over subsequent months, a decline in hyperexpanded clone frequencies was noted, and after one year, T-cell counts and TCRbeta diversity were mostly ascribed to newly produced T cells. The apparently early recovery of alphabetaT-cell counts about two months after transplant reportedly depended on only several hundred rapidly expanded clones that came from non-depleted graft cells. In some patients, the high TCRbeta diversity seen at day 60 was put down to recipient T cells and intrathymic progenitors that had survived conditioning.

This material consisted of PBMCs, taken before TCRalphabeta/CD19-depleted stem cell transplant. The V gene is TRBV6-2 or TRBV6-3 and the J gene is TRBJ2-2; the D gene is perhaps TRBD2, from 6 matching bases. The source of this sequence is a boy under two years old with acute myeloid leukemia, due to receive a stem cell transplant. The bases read TGTGCCAGCAGTCCCGGGGTACTAGCAAACCAAGCGGGGGAGCTGTTTTTT. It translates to CASSPGVLANQAGELFF.